Included here is one TCR beta chain sequence, with context. This record belongs to a study of blood T cell repertoires in COVID-19. The repertoire was sequenced with immunoSEQ multiplex PCR; TCRdb's copy has only in-frame clones and lacks some. The sample has some 260,000 clones, approximately 88% seen once. J gave up 5 bases and V 2 bases, and 15 bases lay outside the gene matches. This CDR3 is 19 amino acids long. Germline lookup yields CDR1 MNHEY and CDR2 SVGEGT. The sequence came from a woman in her 70s with COVID-19, enrolled during active disease. The sample was peripheral blood. The V gene is TRBV6-2 or TRBV6-3, the J gene TRBJ2-3; TRBD2 aligns across 11 bases. The CDR3 loop reads CASSYGILFSGRARDTQYF. The DNA for the CDR3 is TGTGCCAGCAGTTACGGGATTTTATTTAGCGGGAGGGCCAGAGATACGCAGTATTTT.